This T cell receptor beta chain stems from a study of blood T cell repertoires in COVID-19. Study at large: Sites in the United States, Italy and Spain provided acute and convalescent COVID-19 samples. Nucleic acid was either cDNA or gDNA, and it came from T cells, B-cell-depleted T cells, or PBMCs.

The V gene end was trimmed by 5 bases and the J gene end by 4 bases; junction bases not matched to a gene: 9. The CDR3 runs to 15 residues. Germline loops: CDR1 SQVTM, CDR2 ANQGSEA. Original methodology: Counts of nucleated cells, estimated from reference gene primer amplification, were obtained. TCRdb's copy holds only in-frame clones and misses some; the assay was immunoSEQ multiplex PCR. V and J calls and clone size are those listed in that table; D and trimming were worked out from the DNA. The repertoire includes a few hundred thousand clones, around 88% of them detected once, and more than 0.75% sits in the top ten.

The chain carries TRBV29-1 and TRBJ2-7, with 12 bases matching TRBD2. The source is a young man with acute or convalescent COVID-19. Sequencing was done on a sample of peripheral blood. The DNA for the CDR3 is TGCAGCGTTACCACCCGCGGACTAGCGGGGTACGAGCAGTACTTC. It codes for CSVTTRGLAGYEQYF.